A single sample is the source of the 31 T cell receptor beta chains below, sequenced in a study of blood T cell repertoires in COVID-19. The data were produced by immunoSEQ multiplex PCR, yet TCRdb's version contains in-frame clones alone and is incomplete. The table lists around 140,000 clones, approximately 82% of them singletons, with approximately 10% in the top ten. The sample taken for sequencing was peripheral blood. The receptor set was obtained from a man aged 60 to 69 with active or convalescent COVID-19.

The chain has TRBV5-6 and TRBJ2-2; D is undetermined. Deletions cut 5 bases from V and 5 bases from J, with 4 bases between. Germline CDR1 and CDR2: SGHDT and YYEEEE. The CDR3 runs 11 residues. The DNA of the CDR3 is TGTGCCAGCAGTACTACCGGGGAGCTGTTTTTT. This gives the protein CASSTTGELFF.

The V gene is TRBV28, the J gene TRBJ2-5; D might be TRBD2 (6 bases). In germline, CDR1 is MDHEN, CDR2 SYDVKM. The CDR3 consists of 13 residues. Trimming took off 11 bases at V and 2 bases at J, with 15 bases between the two ends. This CDR3 reads CAGGDGLQETQYF. CDR3 coding DNA: TGTGCCGGCGGGGACGGACTTCAAGAGACCCAGTACTTC.

The rearrangement uses TRBV12-2 and TRBJ1-5. TRBV12-2 is deemed a pseudogene. This CDR3 contains 17 residues. Written as DNA, the CDR3 is TGTGCAAGTTCGGGGGGGCCTAACCCCTATAGCAATCAGCCCCAGCATTTT. Its protein is CASSGGPNPYSNQPQHF.

The chain has TRBV19 and TRBJ2-1; 11 nucleotides line up with TRBD1. This CDR3 contains 16 residues. After removal of 5 bases from V and 7 bases from J, the junction contained 10 bases not matched to a gene. Germline CDR1 reads LNHDA; CDR2 reads SQIVND (reference sequence). CDR3 in amino acids: CASSVYGTGGFNEQFF. The CDR3 DNA is TGTGCCAGTAGTGTATATGGGACAGGGGGTTTTAATGAGCAGTTCTTC.

This clone has just one count. The chain links TRBV2 to TRBJ1-1, with a tentative D call TRBD1 (6 bases). Germline lookup yields CDR1 SNHLY and CDR2 FYNNEI. The CDR3 spans 13 residues. The V and J ends lost 4 bases and 3 bases respectively, with 9 bases between them. This CDR3 is CASSGQEDTEAFF. In DNA form, the CDR3 reads TGTGCCAGCAGTGGACAGGAGGACACTGAAGCTTTCTTT.

The chain joins TRBV19 to TRBJ1-4, with a weak D call TRBD1 (5 bases). Trimming cost V 5 bases and J 3 bases, with 16 bases left between them. Germline values: CDR1 LNHDA, CDR2 SQIVND (reference sequence). This CDR3 has 16 amino acids. DNA of the CDR3: TGTGCCAGTAGTCCGTGGGGGAGGCAGGCTAATGAAAAACTGTTTTTT. This translates into CASSPWGRQANEKLFF.

The chain combines TRBV24-1 with TRBJ2-3; 9 bases line up with TRBD2. Per germline, CDR1 KGHDR and CDR2 SFDVKD. V shed 3 bases and J 0 bases; nucleotides not matched to a gene: 6. The CDR3 extends over 17 amino acids. As DNA, the CDR3 is TGTGCCACCAGTGATCACCCTACTAGCGGGAGCACAGATACGCAGTATTTT. This translates into CATSDHPTSGSTDTQYF.

This clone has just one count. The chain is built from TRBV14 and TRBJ2-2, with TRBD1 matching over 7 bases. From germline, CDR1 is SGHDN and CDR2 FVKESK. The V segment lost 6 bases and the J segment 3 bases; nucleotides outside the gene matches: 4. CDR3 length equals 14 residues. The CDR3: CASRQQGYTGELFF. CDR3 DNA sequence: TGTGCCAGCAGACAACAGGGGTACACCGGGGAGCTGTTTTTT.

This clone was seen once. The chain joins TRBV5-4 to TRBJ1-1, with D maybe TRBD1 (5 bases). V was cut by 2 bases and J by 0 bases, with 11 bases left in between. The CDR3 extends over 15 amino acids. Germline V gene lookup returns CDR1 SGHNT and CDR2 YYREEE (reference sequence). This CDR3 is CASSFRDLMNTEAFF. The DNA for the CDR3 is TGTGCCAGCAGCTTCAGGGATCTCATGAACACTGAAGCTTTCTTT.

This chain links TRBV6-2 or TRBV6-3 with TRBJ2-1, with D hard to call. Germline-derived CDR1 and CDR2 are MNHEY and SVGEGT. V lost 0 bases and J 10 bases, leaving 10 bases between the germline ends. The CDR3 runs 13 residues. The CDR3 nucleotides are TGTGCCAGCAGTTACTCGACTCCGCTCGAGCAGTTCTTC. This gives the protein CASSYSTPLEQFF.

The chain has TRBV2 and TRBJ1-2; 10 nucleotides match TRBD1. This CDR3 comprises 15 residues. Germline loops: CDR1 SNHLY, CDR2 FYNNEI. With V trimmed by 4 bases and J by 7 bases, 9 bases remained unmatched. In DNA, the CDR3 is TGTGCCAGCAGTGTGGCGGGACAGGGGTGGTCTGGCTACACCTTC. Encoded protein: CASSVAGQGWSGYTF.

This clone occurred a few times. The chain links TRBV2 to TRBJ1-6; D perhaps matches TRBD1 (6 bases). Trimming removed 2 bases at V and 8 bases at J, with 13 bases between. This CDR3 comprises 15 residues. The germline CDR1 and CDR2 sequences are SNHLY and FYNNEI. CDR3 protein: CASSETGLPDSPLHF. The CDR3 nucleotides are TGTGCCAGCAGTGAAACAGGGCTACCGGATTCACCCCTCCACTTT.

V gene TRBV27 combines with J gene TRBJ2-3, with D uncertain. The CDR3 sequence is 15 residues long. V lost 6 bases and J lost 4, with 17 bases in between. Germline assignment: CDR1 MNHEY and CDR2 SMNVEV (reference sequence). The CDR3: CASSQVPPVADTQYF. CDR3 nucleotides: TGTGCCAGCAGCCAGGTCCCTCCCGTGGCAGATACGCAGTATTTT.

V and J are TRBV4-3 and TRBJ1-5; 10 bases agree with TRBD1. The CDR3 length is 14 residues. Unmatched junction bases numbered 3, after V lost 4 bases and J lost 6 bases. Looked up from germline, CDR1 is LGHNA and CDR2 is YSLEER. CDR3 amino acids: CASSPGTGVQPQHF. Written as DNA, the CDR3 is TGCGCCAGCAGCCCCGGGACAGGGGTTCAGCCCCAGCATTTT.

J is TRBJ1-1 and V is TRBV7-2; a weak D match, TRBD1 (6 bases). CDR3 length: 15 residues. Deletions cut 5 bases from V and 1 base from J, with 14 bases between. Germline V gene sequence: CDR1 SGHTA, CDR2 FQGNSA. The CDR3 region has the DNA TGTGCCAGCAGCCTCTCAGGGGCGCAGAACACTGAAGCTTTCTTT. This sequence encodes CASSLSGAQNTEAFF.

The J gene is TRBJ1-1, the V gene TRBV5-1; no clear D gene. The length of the CDR3 is 14 residues. The germline V and J ends were trimmed by 3 bases and 0 bases, with 9 bases remaining between them. Germline CDR1 is SGHRS and CDR2 is YFSETQ. In DNA form, the CDR3 reads TGCGCCAGCAGCTCCCCAGCGATGAACACTGAAGCTTTCTTT. It translates to CASSSPAMNTEAFF.

This clone was recorded once. The J gene is TRBJ2-3, the V gene TRBV4-1, with 10 bases matching TRBD1. Germline CDR1 and CDR2: MGHRA and YSYEKL. V lost 1 base and J lost 1; bases outside the gene matches: 5. The CDR3 has 17 amino acids. CDR3 sequence: CASSQVLGTGGTDTQYF. CDR3 nucleotides: TGCGCCAGCAGCCAAGTATTAGGGACAGGGGGCACAGATACGCAGTATTTT.

The chain links TRBV4-1 to TRBJ1-5; D may be TRBD1 (6 bases). CDR1 is MGHRA, CDR2 YSYEKL, per germline. CDR3 length: 15 residues. The V end was cut by 2 bases, the J end by 0 bases, with 8 bases between. CDR3 in amino acids: CASSQWTDSNQPQHF. CDR3 bases: TGCGCCAGCAGCCAATGGACAGATAGCAATCAGCCCCAGCATTTT.

The chain has TRBV29-1 and TRBJ2-7; 7 bases align to TRBD1. V lost 1 base to trimming and J lost 5 bases; unmatched junction nucleotides: 11. There are 15 residues in the CDR3. The germline gives CDR1 SQVTM, CDR2 ANQGSEA. CDR3 loop: CSVEVRDSCINEQYV. The DNA for the CDR3 is TGCAGCGTTGAAGTCCGGGACAGTTGTATCAACGAGCAGTACGTC.

The rearrangement uses TRBV10-3 and TRBJ2-3; 13 nucleotides align to TRBD2. This CDR3 spans 19 amino acids. Per germline, CDR1 ENHRY and CDR2 SYGVKD. Trimming removed 6 bases from V and 0 bases from J; junction bases left unmatched: 12. DNA for the CDR3: TGTGCCATCAGAACCGGGACTAGCGGGACCCTTAGCAGCACAGATACGCAGTATTTT. It specifies CAIRTGTSGTLSSTDTQYF.

The gene calls are TRBV19 and TRBJ1-2, with D tentatively TRBD1 (6 bases). The CDR3 is 13 residues long. Deletions cut 6 bases from V and 2 bases from J, with 10 bases between. CDR1 is LNHDA, CDR2 SQIVND, per germline (reference sequence). For the CDR3, the DNA is TGTGCCAGTAGGGACAGACAAAACTATGGCTACACCTTC. As protein: CASRDRQNYGYTF. Together with reference TRBV19 and TRBJ1-2, the CDR3 gives the full variable domain: DGGITQSPKYLFRKEGQNVTLSCEQNLNHDAMYWYRQDPGQGLRLIYYSQIVNDFQKGDIAEGYSVSREKKESFPLTVTSAQKNPTAFYLCASRDRQNYGYTFGSGTRLTVV.

The chain joins TRBV11-3 to TRBJ1-2; maybe TRBD1 (6 bases). Per the germline V gene, CDR1 is SGHNT and CDR2 is YENEEA. This CDR3 is built from 15 residues. The V end lost 2 bases, the J end lost 6 bases, and 16 bases lay between the germline ends. CDR3 region: CASSLSSGAGDGYTF. The CDR3 bases are TGTGCCAGCAGCTTATCCTCAGGGGCTGGGGATGGCTACACCTTC. Together with reference TRBV11-3 and TRBJ1-2, the CDR3 gives the full variable domain: EAGVVQSPRYKIIEKKQPVAFWCNPISGHNTLYWYLQNLGQGPELLIRYENEEAVDDSQLPKDRFSAERLKGVDSTLKIQPAELGDSAVYLCASSLSSGAGDGYTFGSGTRLTVV.

This CDR3 is CASSPFSGAAFF. DNA for the CDR3: TGTGCCAGCTCACCATTCTCCGGTGCGGCTTTCTTT. The genes are TRBV18 and TRBJ1-1; unclear D gene. The CDR3 extends over 12 amino acids. The germline V gene has CDR1 KGHSH and CDR2 LQKENI. Trimming removed 2 bases from V and 11 bases from J, with 12 bases in between.

The V and J genes are TRBV5-1 and TRBJ2-2, with 9 bases matching TRBD2. Trimming cost V 1 base and J 1 base; bases outside gene matches: 8. This CDR3 has 18 amino acids. Germline V gene sequence: CDR1 SGHRS, CDR2 YFSETQ. For the CDR3, the DNA is TGCGCCAGCAGCTTGAGATCCCCGACTAGCGGGAACACCGGGGAGCTGTTTTTT. It is translated as CASSLRSPTSGNTGELFF.

The genes are TRBV14 and TRBJ2-5; D is possibly TRBD1 (6 bases). Germline CDR1 reads SGHDN; CDR2 reads FVKESK. CDR3 length: 15 amino acids. Trimming took 4 bases from V and 6 from J, leaving 18 bases between them. CDR3 in DNA: TGTGCCAGCAGCCCAAGTGGGGGCTGGGTAAAGACCCAGTACTTC. Translated: CASSPSGGWVKTQYF.

This chain uses TRBV5-4 with TRBJ2-2; D is undetermined. There are 13 residues in the CDR3. Looked up from germline, CDR1 is SGHNT and CDR2 is YYREEE (reference sequence). Trimming removed 1 base at V and 6 bases at J, with 7 bases between. The CDR3 spells CASSLQGAGELFF. The CDR3 bases are TGTGCCAGCAGCTTGCAAGGAGCCGGGGAGCTGTTTTTT.

V gene TRBV7-9 combines with J gene TRBJ1-5, with TRBD1 identical over 7 bases. The CDR3 consists of 15 residues. Germline V gene sequence: CDR1 SEHNR, CDR2 FQNEAQ (reference sequence). Trimming took 5 bases from V and 0 from J; bases not matched to a gene: 4. The CDR3 DNA reads as TGTGCCAGCAGCCAAGGACAGGATAGCAATCAGCCCCAGCATTTT. Its protein is CASSQGQDSNQPQHF.

The J gene is TRBJ1-5, the V gene TRBV11-2, with TRBD1 identical over 9 bases. V lost 0 bases and J lost 4; bases outside the gene matches: 4. In germline, CDR1 is SGHAT, CDR2 FQNNGV. The CDR3 covers 16 residues. CDR3 region: CASSLEPGQGNQPQHF. The CDR3 DNA sequence: TGTGCCAGCAGCTTAGAACCGGGACAGGGTAATCAGCCCCAGCATTTT.

The chain links TRBV19 to TRBJ1-2; 7 bases line up with TRBD1. Germline V gene sequence: CDR1 LNHDA, CDR2 SQIVND (reference sequence). CDR3 size: 14 residues. V shed 7 bases, J shed 5 bases, and the junction held 10 bases outside the gene matches. CDR3 in DNA: TGTGCCAGTATTTCGGGACAGAAACTTTATGGCTACACCTTC. Amino acid sequence: CASISGQKLYGYTF.

The chain combines TRBV5-1 with TRBJ1-5; unclear D gene. From germline, CDR1 is SGHRS and CDR2 YFSETQ. Between the trimmed V and J ends, which lost 0 bases and 1 base, there was a span of 5 bases. This CDR3 has 14 residues. The chain's CDR3 is CASSLDRSNQPQHF. CDR3 DNA sequence: TGCGCCAGCAGCTTGGACAGAAGCAATCAGCCCCAGCATTTT.

J is TRBJ2-1 and V is TRBV5-1; D perhaps matches TRBD2 (6 bases). Germline-derived CDR1 and CDR2 are SGHRS and YFSETQ. The CDR3 totals 13 residues. V lost 4 bases, J lost 4 bases, and 9 bases lay in between. The CDR3 spells CASSTDYYNEQFF. The CDR3 bases are TGCGCCAGCAGCACGGACTATTACAATGAGCAGTTCTTC.